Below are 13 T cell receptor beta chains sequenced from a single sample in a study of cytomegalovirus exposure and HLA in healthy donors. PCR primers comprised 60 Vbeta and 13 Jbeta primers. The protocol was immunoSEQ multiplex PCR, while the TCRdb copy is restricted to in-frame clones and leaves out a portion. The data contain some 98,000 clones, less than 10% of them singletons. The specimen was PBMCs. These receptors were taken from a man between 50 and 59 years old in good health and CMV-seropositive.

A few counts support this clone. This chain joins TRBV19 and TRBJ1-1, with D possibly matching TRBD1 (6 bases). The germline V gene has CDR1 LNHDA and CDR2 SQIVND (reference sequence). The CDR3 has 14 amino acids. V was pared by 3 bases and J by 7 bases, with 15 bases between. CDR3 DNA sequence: TGTGCCAGTAGTATCGGTCAGGGGATGGTTGAAGCTTTCTTT. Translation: CASSIGQGMVEAFF.

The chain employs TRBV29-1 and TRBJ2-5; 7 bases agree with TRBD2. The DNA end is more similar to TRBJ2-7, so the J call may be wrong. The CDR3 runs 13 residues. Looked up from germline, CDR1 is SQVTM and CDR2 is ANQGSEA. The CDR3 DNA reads TGCAGCGTTGGAGGGGAGGGAAGCTACGAGCAGTACTTC. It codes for CSVGGEGSYEQYF.

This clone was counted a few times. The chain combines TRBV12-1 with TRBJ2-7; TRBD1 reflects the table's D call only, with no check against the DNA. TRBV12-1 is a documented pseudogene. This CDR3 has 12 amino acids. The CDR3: CASSGATGRQYF. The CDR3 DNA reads TGTGCCAGCAGCGGGGCAACAGGAAGGCAGTACTTC.

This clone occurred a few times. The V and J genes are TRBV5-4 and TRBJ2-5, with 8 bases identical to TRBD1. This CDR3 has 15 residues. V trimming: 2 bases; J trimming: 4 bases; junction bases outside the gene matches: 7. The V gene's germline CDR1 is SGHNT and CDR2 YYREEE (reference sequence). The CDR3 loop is CASSFAGGGLETQYF. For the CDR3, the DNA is TGTGCCAGCAGCTTCGCAGGGGGCGGTCTAGAGACCCAGTACTTC.

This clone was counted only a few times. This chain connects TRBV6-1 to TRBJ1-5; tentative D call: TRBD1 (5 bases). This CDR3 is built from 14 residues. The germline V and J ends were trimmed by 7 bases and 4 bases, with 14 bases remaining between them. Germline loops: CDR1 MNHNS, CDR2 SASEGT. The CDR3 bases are TGTGCCAGCACGGGGGTGGACCGAAATCAGCCCCAGCATTTT. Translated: CASTGVDRNQPQHF.

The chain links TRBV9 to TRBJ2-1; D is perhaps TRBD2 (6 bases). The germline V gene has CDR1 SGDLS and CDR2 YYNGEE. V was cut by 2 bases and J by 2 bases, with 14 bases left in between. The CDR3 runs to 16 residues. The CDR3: CASSVTTSVPYNEQFF. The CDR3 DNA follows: TGTGCCAGCAGCGTGACGACTAGTGTCCCCTACAATGAGCAGTTCTTC. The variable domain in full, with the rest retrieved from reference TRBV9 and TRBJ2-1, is DSGVTQTPKHLITATGQRVTLRCSPRSGDLSVYWYQQSLDQGLQFLIQYYNGEERAKGNILERFSAQQFPDLHSELNLSSLELGDSALYFCASSVTTSVPYNEQFFGPGTRLTVL.

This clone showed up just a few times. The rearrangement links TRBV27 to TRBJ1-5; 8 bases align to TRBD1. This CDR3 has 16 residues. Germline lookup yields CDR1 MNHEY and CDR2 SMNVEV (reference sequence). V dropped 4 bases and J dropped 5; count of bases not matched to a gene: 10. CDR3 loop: CASSSLTGGMDQPQHF. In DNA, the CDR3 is TGTGCCAGCAGTTCGCTCACAGGGGGTATGGATCAGCCCCAGCATTTT.

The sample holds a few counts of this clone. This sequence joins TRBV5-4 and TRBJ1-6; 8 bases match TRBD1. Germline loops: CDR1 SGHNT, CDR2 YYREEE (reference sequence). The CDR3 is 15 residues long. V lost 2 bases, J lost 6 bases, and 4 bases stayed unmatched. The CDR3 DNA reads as TGTGCCAGCAGCTTATACAGGGGGAGTAATTCACCCCTCCACTTT. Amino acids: CASSLYRGSNSPLHF. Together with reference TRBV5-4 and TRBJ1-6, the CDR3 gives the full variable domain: ETGVTQSPTHLIKTRGQQVTLRCSSQSGHNTVSWYQQALGQGPQFIFQYYREEENGRGNFPPRFSGLQFPNYSSELNVNALELDDSALYLCASSLYRGSNSPLHFGNGTRLTVT.

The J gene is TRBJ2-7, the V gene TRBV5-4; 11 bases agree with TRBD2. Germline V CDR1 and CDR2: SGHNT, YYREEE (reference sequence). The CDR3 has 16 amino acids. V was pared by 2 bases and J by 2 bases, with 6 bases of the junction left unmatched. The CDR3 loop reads CASSFPGTSGTYEQYF. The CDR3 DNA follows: TGTGCCAGCAGCTTTCCCGGGACTAGCGGTACCTACGAGCAGTACTTC.

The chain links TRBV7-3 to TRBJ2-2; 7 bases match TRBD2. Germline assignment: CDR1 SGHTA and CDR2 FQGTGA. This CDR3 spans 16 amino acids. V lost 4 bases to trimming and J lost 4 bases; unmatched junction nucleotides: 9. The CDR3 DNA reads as TGTGCCAGCAGCTCCAGTTTGGGAGGGTTCACCGGGGAGCTGTTTTTT. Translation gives CASSSSLGGFTGELFF. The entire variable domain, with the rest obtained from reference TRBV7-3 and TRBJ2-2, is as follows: GAGVSQTPSNKVTEKGKYVELRCDPISGHTALYWYRQSLGQGPEFLIYFQGTGAADDSGLPNDRFFAVRPEGSVSTLKIQRTERGDSAVYLCASSSSLGGFTGELFFGEGSRLTVL.

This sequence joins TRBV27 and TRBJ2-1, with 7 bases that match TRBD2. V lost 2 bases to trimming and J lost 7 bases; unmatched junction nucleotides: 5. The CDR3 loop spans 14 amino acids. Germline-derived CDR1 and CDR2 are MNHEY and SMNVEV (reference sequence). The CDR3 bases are TGTGCCAGCAGTTTAGCGGGAGTGGGGAATGAGCAGTTCTTC. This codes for CASSLAGVGNEQFF.

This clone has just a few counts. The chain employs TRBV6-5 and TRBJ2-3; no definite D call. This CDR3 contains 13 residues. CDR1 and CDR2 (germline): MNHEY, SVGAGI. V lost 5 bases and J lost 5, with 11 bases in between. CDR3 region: CASSLLERDTQYF. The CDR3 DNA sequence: TGTGCCAGCAGTCTTCTGGAGAGAGATACGCAGTATTTT.

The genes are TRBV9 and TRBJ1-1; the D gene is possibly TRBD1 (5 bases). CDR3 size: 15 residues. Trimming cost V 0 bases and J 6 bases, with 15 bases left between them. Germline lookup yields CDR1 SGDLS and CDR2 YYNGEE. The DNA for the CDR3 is TGTGCCAGCAGCGTAGTAACGGGGGTCGCGGCTGAAGCTTTCTTT. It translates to CASSVVTGVAAEAFF.